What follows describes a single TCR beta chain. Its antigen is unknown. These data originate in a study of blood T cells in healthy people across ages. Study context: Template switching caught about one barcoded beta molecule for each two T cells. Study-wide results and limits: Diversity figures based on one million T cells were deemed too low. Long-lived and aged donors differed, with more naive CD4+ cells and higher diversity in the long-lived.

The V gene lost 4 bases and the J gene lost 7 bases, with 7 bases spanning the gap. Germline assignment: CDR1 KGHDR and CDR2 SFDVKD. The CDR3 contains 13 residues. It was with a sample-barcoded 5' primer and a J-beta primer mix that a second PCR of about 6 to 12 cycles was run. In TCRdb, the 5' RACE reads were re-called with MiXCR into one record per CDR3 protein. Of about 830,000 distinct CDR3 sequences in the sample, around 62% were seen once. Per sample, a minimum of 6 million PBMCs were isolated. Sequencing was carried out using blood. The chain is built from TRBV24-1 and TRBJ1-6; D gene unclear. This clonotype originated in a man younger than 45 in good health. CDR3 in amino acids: CATSEGWNSPLHF. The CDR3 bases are TGTGCCACCAGTGAAGGGTGGAATTCACCCCTCCACTTT.